This T cell receptor (beta chain) was recovered during a study of cytomegalovirus exposure and HLA in healthy donors. Study-wide results and caveats: TRBV6-2, TRBV6-3 and other indistinguishable V segments were excluded.

Concerning this clone itself: Its target is not known. The junction differs from germline at one of its ends, possibly a read error. Other nucleotide sequences from this sample produce the same CDR3.

The CDR3 is 13 residues long. Germline values: CDR1 MDHEN, CDR2 SYDVKM. Primers included in the PCR were 60 Vbeta and 13 Jbeta primers. Method: immunoSEQ multiplex PCR; TCRdb's copy keeps in-frame clones and lacks some. This sample carries approximately 200,000 clones, roughly four fifths of them seen once, and the ten largest clones take 0.2% to 0.25%. The receptor was isolated from a girl aged 2-10 years in good health and CMV-seronegative. Sequencing was carried out using PBMCs. This chain uses TRBV28 with TRBJ2-1; TRBD2 matches at 8 bases. The CDR3: CASSSPGGNEQFF. The CDR3 DNA reads as TGTGCCAGCAGTTCCCCGGGAGGGAATGAACAGTTCTTC. The full variable domain, in which reference TRBV28 and TRBJ2-1 provide the parts outside the CDR3, is DVKVTQSSRYLVKRTGEKVFLECVQDMDHENMFWYRQDPGLGLRLIYFSYDVKMKEKGDIPEGYSVSREKKERFSLILESASTNQTSMYLCASSSPGGNEQFFGPGTRLTVL.